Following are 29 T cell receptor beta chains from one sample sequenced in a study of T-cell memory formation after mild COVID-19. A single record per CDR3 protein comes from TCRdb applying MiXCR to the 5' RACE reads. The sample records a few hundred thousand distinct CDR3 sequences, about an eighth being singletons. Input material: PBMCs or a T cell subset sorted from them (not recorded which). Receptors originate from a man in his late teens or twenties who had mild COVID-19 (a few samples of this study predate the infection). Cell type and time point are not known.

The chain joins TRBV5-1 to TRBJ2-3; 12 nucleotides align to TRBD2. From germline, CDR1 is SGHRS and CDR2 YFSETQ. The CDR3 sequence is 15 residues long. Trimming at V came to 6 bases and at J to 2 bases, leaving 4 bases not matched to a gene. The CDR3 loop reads CASKLAGGDTDTQYF. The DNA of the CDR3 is TGCGCCAGCAAACTAGCGGGGGGTGACACAGATACGCAGTATTTT.

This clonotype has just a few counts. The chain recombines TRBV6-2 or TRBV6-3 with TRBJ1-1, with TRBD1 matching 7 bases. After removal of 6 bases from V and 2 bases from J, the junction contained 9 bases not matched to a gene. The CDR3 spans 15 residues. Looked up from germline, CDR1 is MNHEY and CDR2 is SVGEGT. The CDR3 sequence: CASRTGAGLNTEAFF. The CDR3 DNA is TGTGCCAGCAGAACAGGGGCAGGGCTAAACACTGAAGCTTTCTTT.

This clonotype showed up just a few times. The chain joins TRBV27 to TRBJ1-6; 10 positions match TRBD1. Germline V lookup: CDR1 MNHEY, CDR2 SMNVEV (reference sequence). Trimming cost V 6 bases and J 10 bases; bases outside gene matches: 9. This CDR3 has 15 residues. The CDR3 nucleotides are TGTGCCAGCAGCCCGACAGGGGGCGGTTGGTCACCCCTCCACTTT. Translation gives CASSPTGGGWSPLHF.

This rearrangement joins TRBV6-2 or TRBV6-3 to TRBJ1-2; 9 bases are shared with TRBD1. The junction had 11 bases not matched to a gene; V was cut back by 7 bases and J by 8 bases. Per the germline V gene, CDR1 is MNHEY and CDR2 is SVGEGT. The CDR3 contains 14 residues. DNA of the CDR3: TGTGCCAGCACCACGGACAGGGGAGGAGAGGGCTACACCTTC. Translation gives CASTTDRGGEGYTF.

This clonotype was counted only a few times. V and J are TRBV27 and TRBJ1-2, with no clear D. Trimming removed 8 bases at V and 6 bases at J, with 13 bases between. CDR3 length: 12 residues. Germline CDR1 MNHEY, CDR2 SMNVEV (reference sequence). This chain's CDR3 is CASLDASNGYTF. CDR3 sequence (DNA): TGTGCCAGCTTGGACGCCTCGAATGGCTACACCTTC.

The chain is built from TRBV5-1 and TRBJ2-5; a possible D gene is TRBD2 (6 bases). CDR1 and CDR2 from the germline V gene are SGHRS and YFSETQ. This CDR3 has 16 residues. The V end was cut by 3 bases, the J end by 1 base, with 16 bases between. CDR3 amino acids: CASSSGVGGVQETQYF. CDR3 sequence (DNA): TGCGCCAGCAGCTCGGGTGTGGGCGGGGTCCAAGAGACCCAGTACTTC.

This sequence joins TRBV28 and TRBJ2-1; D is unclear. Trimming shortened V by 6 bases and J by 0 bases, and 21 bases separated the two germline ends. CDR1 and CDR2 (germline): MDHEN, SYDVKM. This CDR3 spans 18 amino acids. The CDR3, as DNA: TGTGCCAGCAGGGACCCGTACTGGCGTTTGAGCTCCTACAATGAGCAGTTCTTC. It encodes CASRDPYWRLSSYNEQFF.

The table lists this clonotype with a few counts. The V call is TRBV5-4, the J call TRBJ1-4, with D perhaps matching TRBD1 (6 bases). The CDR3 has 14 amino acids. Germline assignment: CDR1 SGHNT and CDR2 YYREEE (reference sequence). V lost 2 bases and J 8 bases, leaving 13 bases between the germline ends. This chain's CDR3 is CASSLNTGKEKLFF. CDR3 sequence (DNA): TGTGCCAGCAGCTTAAACACAGGGAAGGAAAAACTGTTTTTT.

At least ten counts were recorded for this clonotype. The CDR3 sequence: CSAEAGAYTDTQYF. The CDR3 DNA reads as TGCAGCGCCGAAGCGGGGGCATACACAGATACGCAGTATTTT. This sequence joins TRBV29-1 and TRBJ2-3; TRBD2 matches 8 bases. In germline, CDR1 is SQVTM, CDR2 ANQGSEA. There are 14 residues in the CDR3. The ends lost 7 bases at V and 2 bases at J; junction bases unmatched: 8.

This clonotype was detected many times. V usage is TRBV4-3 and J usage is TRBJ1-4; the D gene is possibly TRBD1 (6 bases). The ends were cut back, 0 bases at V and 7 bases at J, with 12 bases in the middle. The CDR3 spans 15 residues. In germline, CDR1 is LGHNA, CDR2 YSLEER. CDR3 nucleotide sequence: TGCGCCAGCAGCCAAGAAGGGGGGAGAGGTGAAAAACTGTTTTTT. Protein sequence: CASSQEGGRGEKLFF.

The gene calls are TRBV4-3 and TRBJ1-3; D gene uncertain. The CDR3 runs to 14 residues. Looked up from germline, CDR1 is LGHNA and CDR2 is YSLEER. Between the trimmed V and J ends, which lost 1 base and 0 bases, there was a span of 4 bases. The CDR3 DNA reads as TGCGCCAGCAGCCAAGCGAACTCTGGAAACACCATATATTTT. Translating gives CASSQANSGNTIYF.

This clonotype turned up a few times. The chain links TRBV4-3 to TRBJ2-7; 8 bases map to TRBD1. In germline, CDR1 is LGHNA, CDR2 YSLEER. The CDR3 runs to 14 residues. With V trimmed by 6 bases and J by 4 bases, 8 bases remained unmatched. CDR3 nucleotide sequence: TGCGCCAGCAGGGCCGGGACAGGATCGTACGAGCAGTACTTC. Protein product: CASRAGTGSYEQYF.

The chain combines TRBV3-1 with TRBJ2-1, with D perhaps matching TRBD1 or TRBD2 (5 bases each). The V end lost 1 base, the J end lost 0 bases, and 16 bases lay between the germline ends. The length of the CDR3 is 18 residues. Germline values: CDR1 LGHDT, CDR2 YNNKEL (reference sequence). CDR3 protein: CASSQVASGPSSYNEQFF. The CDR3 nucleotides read TGTGCCAGCAGCCAAGTCGCCTCGGGGCCGAGCTCCTACAATGAGCAGTTCTTC.

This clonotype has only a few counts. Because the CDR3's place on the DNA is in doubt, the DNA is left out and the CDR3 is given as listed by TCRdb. The CDR3 protein is CSARDKEGTGSCFF. The chain employs TRBV20-1 and TRBJ2-2; the table's D call, TRBD2, was not checked against the DNA. CDR1 is DFQATT, CDR2 SNEGSKA, per germline (reference sequence). From its first to its last residue, the CDR3 has 14 amino acids.

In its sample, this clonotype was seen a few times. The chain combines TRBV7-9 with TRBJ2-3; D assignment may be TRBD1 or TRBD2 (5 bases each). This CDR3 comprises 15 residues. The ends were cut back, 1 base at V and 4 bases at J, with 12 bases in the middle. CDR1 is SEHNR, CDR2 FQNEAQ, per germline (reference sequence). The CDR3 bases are TGTGCCAGCAGCTTAGTCCCCGGGACCGCAGATACGCAGTATTTT. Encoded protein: CASSLVPGTADTQYF.

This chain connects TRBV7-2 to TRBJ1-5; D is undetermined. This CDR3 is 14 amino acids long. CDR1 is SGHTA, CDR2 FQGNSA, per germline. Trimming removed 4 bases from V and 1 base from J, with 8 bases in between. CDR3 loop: CASSSYSSNQPQHF. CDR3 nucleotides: TGTGCCAGCAGCTCTTACAGCAGCAATCAGCCCCAGCATTTT.

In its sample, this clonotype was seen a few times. The CDR3 DNA reads as TGCAGTGCTAGCGGGGGGGCTAACTACGAGCAGTACGTC. It encodes CSASGGANYEQYV. The chain employs TRBV20-1 and TRBJ2-7; 8 bases are shared with TRBD2. V was clipped by 3 bases and J by 3 bases; unmatched bases: 4. CDR1 is DFQATT, CDR2 SNEGSKA, per germline (reference sequence). There are 13 residues in the CDR3.

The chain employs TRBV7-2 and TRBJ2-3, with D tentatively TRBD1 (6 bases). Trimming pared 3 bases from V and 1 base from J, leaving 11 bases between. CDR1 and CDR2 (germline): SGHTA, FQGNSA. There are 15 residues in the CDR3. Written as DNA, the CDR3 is TGTGCCAGCAGCTTTAGGACAGCGGGCACAGATACGCAGTATTTT. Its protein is CASSFRTAGTDTQYF.

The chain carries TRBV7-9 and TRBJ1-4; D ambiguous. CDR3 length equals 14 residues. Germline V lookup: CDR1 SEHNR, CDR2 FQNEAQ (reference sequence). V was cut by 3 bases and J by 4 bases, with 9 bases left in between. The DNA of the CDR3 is TGTGCCAGCAGCTTTCTTCGGAGTAATGAAAAACTGTTTTTT. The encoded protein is CASSFLRSNEKLFF.

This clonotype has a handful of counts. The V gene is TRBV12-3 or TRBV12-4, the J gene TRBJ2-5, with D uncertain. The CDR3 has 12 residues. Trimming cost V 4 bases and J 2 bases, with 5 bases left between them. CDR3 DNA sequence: TGTGCCAGCAGTTACCTACAAGAGACCCAGTACTTC. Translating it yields CASSYLQETQYF.

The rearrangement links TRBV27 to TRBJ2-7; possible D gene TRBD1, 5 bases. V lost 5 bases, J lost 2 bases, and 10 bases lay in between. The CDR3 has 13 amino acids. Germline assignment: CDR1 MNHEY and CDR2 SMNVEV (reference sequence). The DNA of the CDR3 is TGTGCCAGCAGTCCAGGGCCACCCTACGAGCAGTACTTC. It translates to CASSPGPPYEQYF.

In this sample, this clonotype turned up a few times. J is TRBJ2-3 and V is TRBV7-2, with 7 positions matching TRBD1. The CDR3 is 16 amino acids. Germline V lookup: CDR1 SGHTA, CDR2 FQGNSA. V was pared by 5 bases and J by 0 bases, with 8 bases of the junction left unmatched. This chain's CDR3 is CASSKRQGPSTDTQYF. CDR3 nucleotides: TGTGCCAGCAGCAAACGACAGGGCCCCAGCACAGATACGCAGTATTTT.

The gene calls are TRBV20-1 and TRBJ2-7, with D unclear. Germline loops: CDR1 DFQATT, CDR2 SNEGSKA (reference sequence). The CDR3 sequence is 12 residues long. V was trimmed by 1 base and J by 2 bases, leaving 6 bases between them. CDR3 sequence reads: CSARGTPYEQYF. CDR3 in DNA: TGCAGTGCTAGAGGGACCCCCTACGAGCAGTACTTC.

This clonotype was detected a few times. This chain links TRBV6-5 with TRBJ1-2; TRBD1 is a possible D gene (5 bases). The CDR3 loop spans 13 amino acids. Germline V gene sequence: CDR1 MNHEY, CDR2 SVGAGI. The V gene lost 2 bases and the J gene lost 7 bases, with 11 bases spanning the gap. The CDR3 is CASSYRAGTGYTF. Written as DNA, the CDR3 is TGTGCCAGCAGTTACAGGGCAGGGACTGGCTACACCTTC.

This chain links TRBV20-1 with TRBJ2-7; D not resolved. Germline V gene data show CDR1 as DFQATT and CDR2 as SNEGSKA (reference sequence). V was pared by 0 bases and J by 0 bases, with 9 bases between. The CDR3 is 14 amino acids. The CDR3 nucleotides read TGCAGTGCTAGAGATTTTCAGGCCTCCTACGAGCAGTACTTC. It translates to CSARDFQASYEQYF.

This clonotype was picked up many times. The CDR3 here is CASSSPSGEETQYF. The CDR3 region has the DNA TGCGCCAGCAGCAGCCCCTCAGGGGAAGAGACCCAGTACTTC. The J gene is TRBJ2-5, the V gene TRBV5-1; tentative D call: TRBD1 (6 bases). From germline, CDR1 is SGHRS and CDR2 YFSETQ. V was pared by 4 bases and J by 3 bases, with 13 bases between. CDR3 size: 14 residues.

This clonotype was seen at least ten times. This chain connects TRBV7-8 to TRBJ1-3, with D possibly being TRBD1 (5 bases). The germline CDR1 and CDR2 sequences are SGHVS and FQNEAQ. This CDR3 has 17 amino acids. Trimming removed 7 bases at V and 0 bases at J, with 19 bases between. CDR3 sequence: CASTLTGLGFSGNTIYF. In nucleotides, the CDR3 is TGTGCCAGCACCCTTACAGGCCTAGGATTCTCTGGAAACACCATATATTTT.

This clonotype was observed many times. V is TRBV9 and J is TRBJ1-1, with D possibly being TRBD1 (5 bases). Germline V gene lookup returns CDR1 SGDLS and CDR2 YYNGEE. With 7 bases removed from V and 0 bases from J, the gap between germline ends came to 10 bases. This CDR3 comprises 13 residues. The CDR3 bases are TGTGCCAGCTCCGGGGGATTGAACACTGAAGCTTTCTTT. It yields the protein CASSGGLNTEAFF.

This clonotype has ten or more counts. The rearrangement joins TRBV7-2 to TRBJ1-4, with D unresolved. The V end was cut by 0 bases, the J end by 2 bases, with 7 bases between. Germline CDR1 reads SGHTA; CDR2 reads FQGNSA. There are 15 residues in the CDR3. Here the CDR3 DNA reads TGTGCCAGCAGCTTAGCAGGGCCTACTAATGAAAAACTGTTTTTT. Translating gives CASSLAGPTNEKLFF.